The 26 T cell receptor beta chains below all came from one sample that was sequenced in a study of cytomegalovirus exposure and HLA in healthy donors. In the PCR, 60 Vbeta and 13 Jbeta primers were used. Here immunoSEQ multiplex PCR was the method, and the copy in TCRdb shows in-frame clones only, minus some. The table shows 100,000 or so clones, with approximately 68% occurring only once. Sample: PBMCs. The receptors originated from a woman in her late teens or twenties in good health and CMV-seropositive.

The chain employs TRBV30 and TRBJ1-1; possibly TRBD1 for D (6 bases). The CDR3 is 12 residues long. The germline V gene has CDR1 GTSNPN and CDR2 SVGIG (reference sequence). The ends were cut back, 5 bases at V and 11 bases at J, with 18 bases in the middle. The CDR3 sequence: CAWEESTGVAFF. CDR3 nucleotide sequence: TGTGCCTGGGAAGAATCGACAGGCGTGGCTTTCTTT.

The V call is TRBV5-4, the J call TRBJ2-3, with TRBD2 matching 13 bases. Germline CDR1 reads SGHNT; CDR2 reads YYREEE (reference sequence). The CDR3 has 14 residues. V lost 4 bases to trimming and J lost 5 bases; unmatched junction nucleotides: 1. The DNA of the CDR3 is TGTGCCAGCAGCCGGACTAGCGGGAGAGATACGCAGTATTTT. The encoded protein is CASSRTSGRDTQYF.

This chain connects TRBV20-1 to TRBJ2-3, with D unclear. The germline gives CDR1 DFQATT, CDR2 SNEGSKA (reference sequence). The CDR3 has 10 residues. V was shortened by 6 bases and J by 5 bases, with 6 bases between the two germline ends. The CDR3 nucleotides are TGCAGTGCCCAGTTAGATACGCAGTATTTT. Protein: CSAQLDTQYF.

A few counts support this clone. The chain employs TRBV29-1 and TRBJ2-2; a weak D match, TRBD1 (6 bases). The CDR3 runs 14 residues. V shed 7 bases and J shed 1 base, with 13 bases lying between them. In germline, CDR1 is SQVTM, CDR2 ANQGSEA. Here the CDR3 DNA reads TGCAGCGCTCAAAAAGGGGGGAACACCGGGGAGCTGTTTTTT. Translating gives CSAQKGGNTGELFF.

The chain joins TRBV7-6 to TRBJ1-4, with unresolved D. The length of the CDR3 is 15 residues. The ends were cut back, 0 bases at V and 3 bases at J, with 8 bases in the middle. CDR1 is SGHVS and CDR2 is FNYEAQ in the germline V gene. The CDR3 sequence is CASSLAHGSNEKLFF. The CDR3 DNA is TGTGCCAGCAGCTTAGCGCACGGGTCTAATGAAAAACTGTTTTTT.

The V call is TRBV7-8, the J call TRBJ1-5; the match to TRBD1 covers 10 bases. V dropped 5 bases and J dropped 5; count of bases not matched to a gene: 6. The V gene's germline CDR1 is SGHVS and CDR2 FQNEAQ. The CDR3 is 15 amino acids. This CDR3 reads CASSGTGAGDQPQHF. CDR3 in DNA: TGTGCCAGCAGCGGGACAGGGGCAGGGGATCAGCCCCAGCATTTT.

The rearrangement joins TRBV5-1 to TRBJ2-7; D might be TRBD1 (6 bases). Per germline, CDR1 SGHRS and CDR2 YFSETQ. CDR3 size: 13 residues. The V and J ends lost 3 bases and 2 bases respectively, with 9 bases between them. The CDR3 is CASSWGQTYEQYF. The CDR3 DNA reads as TGCGCCAGCAGCTGGGGACAAACCTACGAGCAGTACTTC.

The genes are TRBV7-8 and TRBJ2-7, with 8 bases matching TRBD1. CDR3 length: 15 residues. J lost 2 bases, V lost 4 bases, and 7 bases had no gene match. Germline V CDR1 and CDR2: SGHVS, FQNEAQ. The CDR3 coding sequence is TGTGCCAGCAGCTCTCGCCGGGACAGGACCTACGAGCAGTACTTC. Its protein product is CASSSRRDRTYEQYF.

This clone came up a few times. The genes are TRBV7-6 and TRBJ2-1, with 8 positions matching TRBD2. This CDR3 is 12 amino acids long. J gave up 7 bases and V 5 bases, and 1 base lay outside the gene matches. Germline CDR1 and CDR2: SGHVS and FNYEAQ. The CDR3 is CASSPGGNEQFF. The CDR3 region has the DNA TGTGCCAGCAGCCCGGGGGGGAATGAGCAGTTCTTC.

CDR3 nucleotide sequence: TGTGCCAGCTCACCAGTCACCTACGAGCAGTACTTC. It codes for CASSPVTYEQYF. This sequence joins TRBV18 and TRBJ2-7; D gene ambiguous. V lost 2 bases, J lost 2 bases, and 4 bases lay in between. The germline CDR1 and CDR2 sequences are KGHSH and LQKENI. The CDR3 spans 12 residues.

This clone was observed a handful of times. Mismatch with germline at one junction end may stem from a read error. V and J are TRBV7-2 and TRBJ2-7; the D gene is possibly TRBD2 (5 bases). This CDR3 is built from 15 residues. Looked up from germline, CDR1 is SGHTA and CDR2 is FQGNSA. In DNA form, the CDR3 reads TGCGCCAGCAGCCAAGTTCAAGGGAGCTCCTACGAGCAGTACTTC. It encodes CASSQVQGSSYEQYF.

The gene calls are TRBV7-3 and TRBJ2-3; 9 nucleotides align to TRBD1. V lost 6 bases and J lost 4; bases outside the gene matches: 2. Germline-derived CDR1 and CDR2 are SGHTA and FQGTGA. This CDR3 spans 13 amino acids. In nucleotides, the CDR3 is TGTGCCAGCAGACGGACAGGGGCAGATACGCAGTATTTT. As protein: CASRRTGADTQYF.

The chain links TRBV29-1 to TRBJ1-4; D perhaps matches TRBD1 (6 bases). This CDR3 is built from 15 residues. CDR1 and CDR2 (germline): SQVTM, ANQGSEA. The V end was cut by 5 bases, the J end by 4 bases, with 17 bases between. CDR3 in amino acids: CSVSPQGIGNEKLFF. For the CDR3, the DNA is TGCAGCGTTAGCCCCCAGGGGATAGGTAATGAAAAACTGTTTTTT.

V and J are TRBV28 and TRBJ1-1; D is unresolved. Trimming cost V 6 bases and J 3 bases, with 11 bases left between them. The CDR3 consists of 13 residues. Germline lookup yields CDR1 MDHEN and CDR2 SYDVKM. The CDR3 here is CASRRVFYTEAFF. CDR3 bases: TGTGCCAGCAGGCGGGTCTTTTACACTGAAGCTTTCTTT.

In this sample, this clone turned up a few times. The sample holds other DNA sequences that translate to the same CDR3. This chain uses TRBV28 with TRBJ1-5; possible D gene TRBD1, 5 bases. The V and J ends lost 6 bases and 3 bases respectively, with 12 bases between them. The CDR3 runs 14 residues. The germline gives CDR1 MDHEN, CDR2 SYDVKM. This chain's CDR3 is CASRWAGLNQPQHF. The CDR3 bases are TGTGCCAGCAGATGGGCAGGGCTCAATCAGCCCCAGCATTTT.

The chain is built from TRBV6-5 and TRBJ2-3; maybe TRBD2 (7 bases). V shed 0 bases and J shed 10 bases, with 20 bases lying between them. The CDR3 covers 16 residues. CDR1 MNHEY and CDR2 SVGAGI come from the germline V gene. The CDR3 DNA follows: TGTGCCAGCAGTTACTCGAGTAGGGGGAGGGCCCTTTCGCAGTATTTT. It is translated as CASSYSSRGRALSQYF.

The chain couples TRBV5-6 to TRBJ1-4, with 8 bases aligning to TRBD1. The J segment lost 0 bases and the V segment lost 3 bases, leaving 7 bases of the junction unmatched. The CDR3 spans 17 residues. Per the germline V gene, CDR1 is SGHDT and CDR2 is YYEEEE. The CDR3 DNA reads TGTGCCAGCAGCTCGGAAGACAGGGGTGCAACTAATGAAAAACTGTTTTTT. Protein sequence: CASSSEDRGATNEKLFF.

The V and J genes are TRBV11-1 and TRBJ2-7; D is possibly TRBD1 (5 bases). Trimming left V 4 bases short and J 3 bases short, with 7 bases between. Germline values: CDR1 SGHAT, CDR2 FQDESV (reference sequence). This CDR3 is built from 12 residues. As DNA, the CDR3 is TGTGCCAGCAGCTACCAGGGCTACGAGCAGTACTTC. Protein product: CASSYQGYEQYF.

There are a few counts of this clone. The DNA for the CDR3 is TGTGCCAGCGGCCCCTTTTTCGGGGAGCTGTTTTTT. Amino acids: CASGPFFGELFF. The J gene is TRBJ2-2, the V gene TRBV6-7; the D is unclear. TRBV6-7 is identified as an open reading frame with a role that is uncertain. The CDR3 spans 12 residues. Trimming stripped 8 bases from V and 7 bases from J, with 11 bases between.

This clone was seen a few times. V usage is TRBV6-5 and J usage is TRBJ1-1; maybe TRBD1 (5 bases). CDR3 length: 16 amino acids. Trimming stripped 0 bases from V and 0 bases from J, with 11 bases between. Germline V gene data show CDR1 as MNHEY and CDR2 as SVGAGI. The CDR3 spells CASSYSLGGLNTEAFF. CDR3 nucleotide sequence: TGTGCCAGCAGTTACTCACTGGGGGGTCTGAACACTGAAGCTTTCTTT.

This clone was seen more than once but under ten times. The chain joins TRBV4-1 to TRBJ2-5, with TRBD2 matching 11 bases. Germline trimming cut 0 bases from V and 5 bases from J; bases unmatched to any gene: 8. This CDR3 is built from 17 residues. Germline V lookup: CDR1 MGHRA, CDR2 YSYEKL. CDR3 protein: CASSQDPVAGGGETQYF. Here the CDR3 DNA reads TGCGCCAGCAGCCAAGATCCGGTAGCGGGAGGGGGGGAGACCCAGTACTTC.

Points on this clone: Its ends do not fully match the called genes, so a read error is possible. The chain has TRBV7-7 and TRBJ2-2; D possibly corresponds to TRBD2 (6 bases). Germline-derived CDR1 and CDR2 are SSHAT and FNYEAQ (reference sequence). CDR3 length: 16 amino acids. The CDR3 nucleotides are TGTGCTAGCAGCTTAGCCAGCGGGCTGAACACCGGGGAGCTGTTTTTT. Translated: CASSLASGLNTGELFF.

V gene TRBV2 combines with J gene TRBJ2-1, with 9 nucleotides matching TRBD1. The CDR3 contains 14 residues. Germline-derived CDR1 and CDR2 are SNHLY and FYNNEI. V dropped 7 bases and J dropped 3; count of bases not matched to a gene: 4. CDR3 DNA sequence: TGTGCCAGCATGCGGGACAGGGACTACAATGAGCAGTTCTTC. Its translation is CASMRDRDYNEQFF.

This clone was counted a single time. This chain uses TRBV29-1 with TRBJ2-7; TRBD2 agrees at 7 bases. V was clipped by 5 bases and J by 4 bases; unmatched bases: 8. The CDR3 runs to 13 residues. Germline lookup yields CDR1 SQVTM and CDR2 ANQGSEA. CDR3 DNA sequence: TGCAGCGTTCAGCCTAGCGGACAATACGAGCAGTACTTC. This codes for CSVQPSGQYEQYF.

The chain combines TRBV7-2 with TRBJ2-7, with TRBD2 matching over 13 bases. Per the germline V gene, CDR1 is SGHTA and CDR2 is FQGNSA. Germline trimming cut 5 bases from V and 2 bases from J; bases unmatched to any gene: 3. The CDR3 has 15 residues. The CDR3 region has the DNA TGTGCCAGCAGCAACGGACTAGCGGGAGCCTACGAGCAGTACTTC. Translated, it gives CASSNGLAGAYEQYF.

The rearrangement joins TRBV6-4 to TRBJ2-1; the D is unclear. V lost 0 bases, J lost 0 bases, and 9 bases lay in between. CDR1 is MRHNA, CDR2 SNTAGT, per germline. This CDR3 has 16 residues. CDR3 in DNA: TGTGCCAGCAGTGACTCGGTTGAGAGCTCCTACAATGAGCAGTTCTTC. Translating gives CASSDSVESSYNEQFF.